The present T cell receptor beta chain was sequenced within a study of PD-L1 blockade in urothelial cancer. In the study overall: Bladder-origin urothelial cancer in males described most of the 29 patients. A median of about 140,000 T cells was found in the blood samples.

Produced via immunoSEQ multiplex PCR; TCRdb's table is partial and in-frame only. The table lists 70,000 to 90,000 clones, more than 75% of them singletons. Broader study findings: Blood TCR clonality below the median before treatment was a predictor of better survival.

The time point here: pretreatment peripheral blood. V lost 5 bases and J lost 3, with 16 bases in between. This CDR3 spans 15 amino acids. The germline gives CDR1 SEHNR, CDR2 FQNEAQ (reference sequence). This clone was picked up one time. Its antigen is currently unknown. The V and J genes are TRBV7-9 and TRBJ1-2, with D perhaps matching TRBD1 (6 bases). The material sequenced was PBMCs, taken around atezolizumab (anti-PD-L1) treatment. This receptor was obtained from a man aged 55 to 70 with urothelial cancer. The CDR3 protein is CASSGGMGAHYGYTF. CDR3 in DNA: TGTGCCAGCAGCGGGGGCATGGGTGCGCACTATGGCTACACCTTC.